This entry concerns a single T cell receptor (beta chain). Its antigen is not known. The data derive from a study of T-cell memory formation after mild COVID-19. Study results and caveats: Pre-infection memory contained some responding clones, which suggested that cross-reactive memory had joined. For contracting clones, CD4+ ones sat mainly in CM and EM, CD8+ in EMRA. Nothing showed for sure that second-wave clones peaking on day 37 were SARS-CoV-2 specific.

Trimming pared 2 bases from V and 6 bases from J, leaving 9 bases between. This CDR3 spans 13 amino acids. Germline loops: CDR1 WSHSY, CDR2 SAAADI. TCRdb used MiXCR to reprocess the 5' RACE reads, holding one entry per CDR3 protein. This sample carries 84,000 or so distinct CDR3 sequences, about 15% of them seen once, and the ten largest clones take around 29%. The chain links TRBV10-2 to TRBJ2-3, with D perhaps TRBD1 (6 bases). The source material was PBMCs or a T cell subset sorted from them (not recorded which). This receptor was obtained from an adult woman who had mild COVID-19 (a few samples of this study predate the infection). Cell type and time point are not known. CDR3: CASSEGGRDTQYF. The CDR3 DNA reads as TGCGCCAGCAGTGAGGGGGGCCGCGATACGCAGTATTTT.